These 8 T cell receptor beta chains were all obtained from the same sample, sequenced in a study of blood T cell repertoires in COVID-19. The repertoire was sequenced with immunoSEQ multiplex PCR; TCRdb's copy has only in-frame clones and lacks some. The repertoire includes around 160,000 clones, approximately 85% of them detected once, and roughly 8% sits in the top ten. The sample taken for sequencing was peripheral blood. These receptors came from a woman aged 60-70 years with COVID-19, enrolled during active disease.

The CDR3 DNA follows: TGTGCCAGCAGCCTAATCGGGAATCAGCCCCAGCATTTT. This encodes CASSLIGNQPQHF. This chain joins TRBV16 and TRBJ1-5; D gene ambiguous. Trimming left V 4 bases short and J 4 bases short, with 8 bases between. Germline V gives CDR1 KGHSY, CDR2 FQNENV. The CDR3 is made up of 13 amino acids.

This chain links TRBV28 with TRBJ2-7, with 7 nucleotides matching TRBD1. Germline V CDR1 and CDR2: MDHEN, SYDVKM. The J segment lost 2 bases and the V segment lost 8 bases, leaving 9 bases of the junction unmatched. This CDR3 region has 14 residues. This CDR3 is CASAVGGQAYEQYF. The CDR3 DNA is TGTGCCAGCGCAGTGGGTGGACAGGCCTACGAGCAGTACTTC. Using reference TRBV28 and TRBJ2-7 for the parts outside the CDR3, the full variable domain is DVKVTQSSRYLVKRTGEKVFLECVQDMDHENMFWYRQDPGLGLRLIYFSYDVKMKEKGDIPEGYSVSREKKERFSLILESASTNQTSMYLCASAVGGQAYEQYFGPGTRLTVT.

The chain carries TRBV6-6 and TRBJ1-5, with TRBD1 matching over 7 bases. The CDR3 length is 16 residues. Looked up from germline, CDR1 is MNHNY and CDR2 is SVGAGI (reference sequence). Trimming removed 7 bases from V and 4 bases from J; junction bases left unmatched: 13. The CDR3 DNA reads TGTGCCAGCAAACCCGGACAGGCGGCGGGGAATCAGCCCCAGCATTTT. It encodes CASKPGQAAGNQPQHF.

The chain couples TRBV19 to TRBJ1-1, with unresolved D. The CDR3 is made up of 14 amino acids. Per the germline V gene, CDR1 is LNHDA and CDR2 is SQIVND (reference sequence). V was clipped by 5 bases and J by 1 base, with 11 bases between them. The CDR3 DNA follows: TGTGCCAGTAGTGTAGGGAGTTCGAACACTGAAGCTTTCTTT. It translates to CASSVGSSNTEAFF.

This chain links TRBV6-6 with TRBJ2-7; 13 bases match TRBD2. J gave up 6 bases and V 6 bases, and 8 bases lay outside the gene matches. Germline values: CDR1 MNHNY, CDR2 SVGAGI (reference sequence). CDR3 size: 15 residues. As DNA, the CDR3 is TGTGCCAGCAGGCACGGGACTAGCGGGGAGGGCGAGCAGTACTTC. Amino acids: CASRHGTSGEGEQYF.

V usage is TRBV9 and J usage is TRBJ2-3, with 8 positions matching TRBD2. The CDR3 is 16 residues long. The germline V gene encodes CDR1 SGDLS and CDR2 YYNGEE. V lost 2 bases, J lost 2 bases, and 7 bases stayed unmatched. CDR3 in amino acids: CASSVTPAGDTDTQYF. For the CDR3, the DNA is TGTGCCAGCAGCGTCACCCCAGCGGGGGACACAGATACGCAGTATTTT.

This clone was counted once. The J gene is TRBJ1-6, the V gene TRBV14, with a tentative D call TRBD1 (5 bases). Germline CDR1 reads SGHDN; CDR2 reads FVKESK. CDR3 length: 16 residues. Trimming left V 6 bases short and J 3 bases short, with 15 bases between. The DNA for the CDR3 is TGTGCCAGCAGGCTTACTGGCGGGGGCTATAATTCACCCCTCCACTTT. Protein: CASRLTGGGYNSPLHF. Supplemented by reference TRBV14 and TRBJ1-6, the full variable domain reads EAGVTQFPSHSVIEKGQTVTLRCDPISGHDNLYWYRRVMGKEIKFLLHFVKESKQDESGMPNNRFLAERTGGTYSTLKVQPAELEDSGVYFCASRLTGGGYNSPLHFGNGTRLTVT.

The V and J genes are TRBV7-2 and TRBJ2-1, with D perhaps TRBD1 (7 bases). There are 17 residues in the CDR3. Trimming took 5 bases from V and 4 from J, leaving 21 bases between them. The V gene's germline CDR1 is SGHTA and CDR2 FQGNSA. The CDR3 sequence is CASSAQTGRGVYNEQFF. CDR3 DNA: TGTGCCAGCAGCGCCCAGACAGGGCGCGGGGTTTACAATGAGCAGTTCTTC.